Following are 10 T cell receptor beta chains from one sample sequenced in a study of T cells in Graves' hyperthyroidism and ophthalmopathy. Researchers took RNA transcripts and amplified the TCR beta CDR3 regions from them. HTBI primers were used for first-round RT-PCR of the TCR CDR3. MiXCR, applied by TCRdb to the multiplex PCR reads, yields one record per CDR3 protein. The sample carries about 640,000 distinct CDR3 sequences, roughly 14% recorded once. Sample: blood. These receptors were collected from a woman between 45 and 60 years old with Graves' ophthalmopathy.

The chain links TRBV15 to TRBJ2-5; no definite D call. The germline gives CDR1 LNHNV, CDR2 YYDKDF (reference sequence). Trimming cost V 1 base and J 5 bases, with 5 bases left between them. The CDR3 is 12 amino acids. The CDR3, as DNA: TGTGCCACCAGCAGAGTTCGGGAGACCCAGTACTTC. Translated, it gives CATSRVRETQYF.

This clonotype was picked up a small number of times. The rearrangement uses TRBV15 and TRBJ1-5; D is unresolved. The germline V and J ends were trimmed by 0 bases and 0 bases, with 6 bases remaining between them. CDR3 length equals 15 residues. Germline-derived CDR1 and CDR2 are LNHNV and YYDKDF (reference sequence). DNA of the CDR3: TGTGCCACCAGCAGAGATGGGGATAGCAATCAGCCCCAGCATTTT. Its protein product is CATSRDGDSNQPQHF.

This clonotype has ten or more counts. This chain uses TRBV5-1 with TRBJ1-5, with D hard to call. Germline CDR1 is SGHRS and CDR2 is YFSETQ. The CDR3 is 13 amino acids. Trimming removed 5 bases from V and 5 bases from J, with 11 bases in between. The chain's CDR3 is CASRAGADQPQHF. For the CDR3, the DNA is TGCGCCAGCAGGGCAGGTGCTGATCAGCCCCAGCATTTT.

This clonotype came up a few times. The rearrangement joins TRBV5-4 to TRBJ2-1; 13 bases are shared with TRBD2. Germline CDR1 is SGHNT and CDR2 is YYREEE (reference sequence). Germline trimming cut 5 bases from V and 3 bases from J; bases unmatched to any gene: 8. The CDR3 is made up of 17 amino acids. CDR3 DNA sequence: TGTGCCAGCAGACAGGGACTAGCGGGATCCTACTACAATGAGCAGTTCTTC. This sequence encodes CASRQGLAGSYYNEQFF.

This clonotype was recorded a few times. The CDR3 DNA follows: TGCAGTGCTAGACGAGACAGGGGGCCTCACATGAACACTGAAGCTTTCTTT. This sequence encodes CSARRDRGPHMNTEAFF. J is TRBJ1-1 and V is TRBV20-1, with TRBD1 identical over 10 bases. V was pared by 2 bases and J by 0 bases, with 9 bases of the junction left unmatched. This CDR3 contains 17 residues. Per the germline V gene, CDR1 is DFQATT and CDR2 is SNEGSKA (reference sequence).

This clonotype was detected a few times. This sequence joins TRBV7-9 and TRBJ2-7; maybe TRBD1 (5 bases). Trimming removed 1 base from V and 3 bases from J, with 13 bases in between. Germline CDR1 is SEHNR and CDR2 is FQNEAQ (reference sequence). The CDR3 runs to 15 residues. Here the CDR3 reads CASSLVQGRRYEQYF. The CDR3 DNA reads as TGTGCCAGCAGCTTAGTGCAGGGAAGGCGCTACGAGCAGTACTTC.

This clonotype came up many times. This chain connects TRBV7-2 to TRBJ2-7, with TRBD1 identical over 7 bases. Germline trimming cut 2 bases from V and 6 bases from J; bases unmatched to any gene: 1. The CDR3 loop spans 12 amino acids. CDR1 and CDR2 (germline): SGHTA, FQGNSA. The CDR3 reads CASSLNRGEQYF. The CDR3 DNA sequence: TGTGCCAGCAGCTTAAACAGGGGCGAGCAGTACTTC. Together with reference TRBV7-2 and TRBJ2-7, the CDR3 gives the full variable domain: GAGVSQSPSNKVTEKGKDVELRCDPISGHTALYWYRQSLGQGLEFLIYFQGNSAPDKSGLPSDRFSAERTGGSVSTLTIQRTQQEDSAVYLCASSLNRGEQYFGPGTRLTVT.

This clonotype was observed at least ten times. In DNA form, the CDR3 reads TGTGCCAGCTCACCACTCGCACGTCAAGCTTTCTTT. Its protein product is CASSPLARQAFF. The chain recombines TRBV18 with TRBJ1-1; no reliable D call. Germline CDR1 is KGHSH and CDR2 is LQKENI. V shed 1 base and J shed 9 bases, with 9 bases lying between them. The CDR3 loop spans 12 amino acids.

To note about this clonotype: A much bigger clone sits one base away, suggesting this may be a read error. The CDR3 region is CASSPPGQGIGPETQYF. The CDR3 DNA follows: TGCGCCAGCAGCCCCCCGGGACAGGGTATTGGTCCAGAGACCCAGTACTTC. The chain links TRBV4-1 to TRBJ2-5; 9 nucleotides align to TRBD1. Germline loops: CDR1 MGHRA, CDR2 YSYEKL. The junction had 13 bases not matched to a gene; V was cut back by 4 bases and J by 4 bases. The CDR3 is 17 residues long.

This clonotype has more than one count but fewer than ten. One base away lies a much larger clone, so this may be a sequencing read error. The V call is TRBV20-1, the J call TRBJ2-1; TRBD2 aligns across 7 bases. After removal of 5 bases from V and 7 bases from J, the junction contained 8 bases not matched to a gene. This CDR3 has 13 residues. In germline, CDR1 is DFQATT, CDR2 SNEGSKA (reference sequence). The CDR3 here is CSADAGEVNEQFF. The CDR3 DNA is TGCAGTGCTGACGCGGGGGAGGTAAATGAGCAGTTCTTC.